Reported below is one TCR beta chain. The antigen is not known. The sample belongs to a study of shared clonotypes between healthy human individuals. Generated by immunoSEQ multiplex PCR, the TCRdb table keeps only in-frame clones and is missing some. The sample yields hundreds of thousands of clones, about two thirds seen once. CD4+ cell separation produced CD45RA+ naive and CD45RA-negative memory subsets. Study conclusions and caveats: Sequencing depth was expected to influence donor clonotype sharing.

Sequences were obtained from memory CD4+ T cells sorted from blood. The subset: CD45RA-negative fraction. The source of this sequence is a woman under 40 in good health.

The CDR3 nucleotides are TGCGCCAGCAGCCAAGCGAACTTAATGACTAATGAAAAACTGTTTTTT. Protein: CASSQANLMTNEKLFF. The chain uses TRBV4-1 and TRBJ1-4; D gene uncertain. The CDR3 loop spans 16 amino acids. Germline CDR1 is MGHRA and CDR2 is YSYEKL. Trimming removed 1 base at V and 2 bases at J, with 11 bases between.